Listed below are T cell receptor beta chains from one sample, sequenced in a study of CD8+CD57+ T cells in acquired aplastic anemia. TCRdb ran MiXCR on the reads and lists one entry per CDR3 protein. Here the sample spans hundreds of thousands of distinct CDR3 sequences, over 25% being singletons. Sequenced: sorted CD4+, CD8+, or CD8+CD57+ T cells (not recorded which) from PBMCs. Every receptor here comes from a human donor with aplastic anemia. The CDR3 runs from the conserved cysteine through the conserved F or W. D genes are given only for firm matches. The size entry is marked missing in some rows and otherwise reads once, few, many or a size class.

j_call d_call v_call clone_size cdr3_aa cdr3_nt
TRBJ1-1 NA TRBV6-5 NA CASSYSGGRNTEAFF TGTGCCAGCAGTTACTCCGGGGGTAGGAACACTGAAGCTTTCTTT
TRBJ1-5 NA TRBV10-3 few CASKADGINQPQHF TGTGCCAGCAAGGCGGACGGTATCAATCAGCCCCAGCATTTT
TRBJ1-5 NA TRBV2 many CASGAAGRDQPQHF TGTGCCAGCGGGGCGGCAGGGCGGGATCAGCCCCAGCATTTT
TRBJ1-5 NA TRBV19 many CASSRGGGGNQPQHF TGTGCCAGTAGTAGAGGGGGAGGTGGCAATCAGCCCCAGCATTTT
TRBJ1-1 NA TRBV25-1 many CASSESHVGGAFF TGTGCCAGCAGTGAATCCCACGTAGGAGGTGCTTTCTTT
TRBJ1-1 NA TRBV29-1 many CSVEKRGTEAFF TGCAGCGTTGAAAAACGGGGTACTGAAGCTTTCTTT
TRBJ2-3 NA TRBV10-3 few CAIKSGPMTDTQYF TGTGCCATCAAATCCGGACCTATGACAGATACGCAGTATTTT
TRBJ1-2 NA TRBV5-4 NA CASSLRGGASNYGYTF TGTGCCAGCAGCTTGAGGGGGGGCGCATCTAACTATGGCTACACCTTC
TRBJ2-5 TRBD2 TRBV12-3/TRBV12-4 few CASRRGLAGAGGETQYF TGTGCCAGCAGGAGGGGACTAGCGGGAGCGGGCGGAGAGACCCAGTACTTC
TRBJ1-5 TRBD1 TRBV19 many CASIGQAYSNQPQHF TGTGCCAGTATTGGACAGGCTTATAGCAATCAGCCCCAGCATTTT
TRBJ2-7 TRBD1 TRBV19 once CASSIVGTGSSYEQYF TGTGCCAGTAGTATAGTCGGGACAGGGAGCTCCTACGAGCAGTACTTC
TRBJ1-2 TRBD1 TRBV2 many CASTTYGQGTGYTF TGTGCCAGCACTACTTACGGACAGGGGACCGGCTACACCTTC
TRBJ2-5 TRBD2 TRBV20-1 NA CSASTWAGTRQETQYF TGCAGTGCTAGTACGTGGGCCGGGACTAGGCAAGAGACCCAGTACTTC
TRBJ2-7 NA TRBV12-3/TRBV12-4 many CASSSWTAEQYF TGTGCCAGCAGTTCATGGACCGCTGAGCAGTACTTC
TRBJ2-5 TRBD1 TRBV24-1 NA CAPRKDREETQYF TGTGCCCCCCGAAAGGACAGGGAGGAGACCCAGTACTTC
TRBJ1-6 NA TRBV9 many CASSVSGNNSPLHF TGTGCCAGCAGCGTTTCGGGTAATAATTCACCCCTCCACTTT
TRBJ2-3 NA TRBV3-1 NA CATRGGSTDTQYF TGTGCAACCCGAGGGGGGAGCACAGATACGCAGTATTTT
TRBJ1-1 NA TRBV14 few CASSQDLGLAAFF TGTGCCAGCAGCCAAGATCTCGGATTAGCGGCTTTCTTT
TRBJ1-1 TRBD1 TRBV24-1 NA CATDLGRGQIDTEAFF TGTGCCACCGACCTGGGTAGGGGACAGATCGACACTGAAGCTTTCTTT
TRBJ2-7 NA TRBV20-1 many CSARRLPYEQYF TGCAGTGCTAGGCGTCTTCCCTACGAGCAGTACTTC
TRBJ1-6 TRBD1 TRBV20-1 NA CSAITGTGNNSPLHF TGCAGTGCTATCACCGGGACAGGGAATAATTCACCCCTCCACTTT
TRBJ2-7 TRBD2 TRBV7-8 NA CASRSPSGYEQYF TGTGCCAGTAGAAGTCCTAGCGGCTACGAGCAGTACTTC
TRBJ1-1 NA TRBV20-1 NA CSARFGTARNTEAFF TGCAGTGCTAGGTTCGGAACAGCCAGGAACACTGAAGCTTTCTTT
TRBJ2-1 NA TRBV11-1 NA CASSLVNRVSGGNEQFF TGTGCCAGCAGCTTAGTTAACAGGGTCAGTGGGGGGAATGAGCAGTTCTTC
TRBJ1-6 NA TRBV5-1 many CASSLEGLDSPLHF TGCGCCAGCAGCTTGGAGGGATTGGATTCACCCCTCCACTTT
TRBJ2-5 TRBD2 TRBV12-3/TRBV12-4 NA CASTMNRGGQETQYF TGTGCCAGCACTATGAATCGGGGGGGGCAAGAGACCCAGTACTTC
TRBJ1-5 NA TRBV19 few CASSPTENQPQHF TGTGCCAGCTCACCGACGGAGAATCAGCCCCAGCATTTT
TRBJ2-2 NA TRBV19 many CASSIGVTGELFF TGTGCCAGTAGTATTGGGGTCACCGGGGAGCTGTTTTTT
TRBJ1-1 NA TRBV6-1 NA CASSEPGRNTEAFF TGTGCCAGCAGTGAACCCGGGCGGAACACTGAAGCTTTCTTT
TRBJ2-7 NA TRBV10-3 few CASSYFVWDGRYEQYF TGTGCCAGCAGTTACTTTGTCTGGGACGGACGCTACGAGCAGTACTTC
TRBJ1-2 TRBD1 TRBV5-1 many CASSWGQDNYGYTF TGCGCCAGCAGCTGGGGACAGGACAACTATGGCTACACCTTC
TRBJ1-2 NA TRBV27 once CASSFYSCGYTF TGTGCCAGCAGTTTTTACAGCTGTGGCTACACCTTC
TRBJ1-3 NA TRBV7-9 many CASSQTGNTIYF TGTGCCAGCAGCCAGACAGGAAACACCATATATTTT
TRBJ2-3 NA TRBV25-1 NA CASSDQGSRVSDTQYF TGTGCCAGCAGTGACCAGGGATCCCGGGTCTCAGATACGCAGTATTTT
TRBJ2-1 NA TRBV6-1 NA CASSTSQNEQFF TGTGCCAGCAGTACCTCCCAGAATGAGCAGTTCTTC
TRBJ2-7 NA TRBV3-1 NA CASSLVHEQYF TGTGCCAGCAGCCTCGTACACGAGCAGTACTTC
TRBJ1-5 NA TRBV5-6 few CASSSRGTVLNRPQHF TGTGCCAGCAGCTCGCGTGGGACGGTCTTAAATCGGCCCCAGCATTTT
TRBJ2-1 NA TRBV20-1 few CSAPGHSYNEQFF TGCAGTGCACCGGGCCACTCCTACAATGAGCAGTTCTTC
TRBJ1-5 TRBD1 TRBV7-9 many CASTRTGGEEPQHF TGTGCCAGCACCCGGACAGGGGGCGAAGAGCCCCAGCATTTT
TRBJ1-2 NA TRBV30 many CAWTGNYGYTF TGTGCCTGGACAGGGAACTATGGCTACACCTTC
TRBJ1-1 NA TRBV20-1 few CSARAEGRNTEAFF TGCAGTGCTAGAGCAGAGGGCCGGAACACTGAAGCTTTCTTT
TRBJ1-6 NA TRBV10-2 many CASSEWRNSPLHF TGCGCCAGCAGTGAGTGGCGGAATTCACCCCTCCACTTT
TRBJ2-3 NA TRBV4-1 NA CASSQDPAGNADTQYF TGCGCCAGCAGCCAAGATCCGGCAGGGAACGCAGATACGCAGTATTTT
TRBJ1-6 NA TRBV10-3 NA CAISEGRDGDLPLHF TGTGCCATCAGTGAGGGGCGGGACGGGGATTTACCCCTCCACTTT